The 10 T cell receptor beta chains below were found in one sample sequenced in a study of blood T cells in healthy people across ages. Sample-barcoded 5' priming and a J-beta primer mix drove a second PCR of roughly 7 to 11 cycles. TCRdb re-derived calls from the 5' RACE reads in MiXCR, one entry per CDR3 protein. Seen here are roughly 1.5 million distinct CDR3 sequences, less than 45% observed once, and the top ten hold about 4%. Sequenced sample: blood. The receptors originated from a woman aged 18-29 years in good health.

This clonotype was detected only a few times. The V and J genes are TRBV9 and TRBJ1-6; no clear D gene. V lost 3 bases and J 8 bases, leaving 9 bases between the germline ends. Germline V lookup: CDR1 SGDLS, CDR2 YYNGEE. The CDR3 sequence is 13 residues long. The CDR3 region is CASSALTDSPLHF. CDR3 in DNA: TGTGCCAGCAGCGCCCTAACAGATTCACCCCTCCACTTT.

The CDR3 loop is CASSEVTSGPYEQYF. The DNA for the CDR3 is TGTGCCAGCAGTGAAGTCACTAGCGGACCCTACGAGCAGTACTTC. V gene TRBV6-1 combines with J gene TRBJ2-7; 8 bases agree with TRBD2. With V trimmed by 1 base and J by 2 bases, 4 bases remained unmatched. The CDR3 runs to 15 residues. Germline CDR1 is MNHNS and CDR2 is SASEGT.

J is TRBJ2-1 and V is TRBV7-2; D remains unclear. Germline CDR1 reads SGHTA; CDR2 reads FQGNSA. This CDR3 is 14 amino acids long. Trimming stripped 5 bases from V and 7 bases from J, with 15 bases between. DNA of the CDR3: TGTGCCAGCAGCGAAGGTCTGTTAAGGAATGAGCAGTTCTTC. It specifies CASSEGLLRNEQFF.

This chain joins TRBV20-1 and TRBJ2-7, with 8 bases matching TRBD2. CDR3 length: 15 residues. The germline gives CDR1 DFQATT, CDR2 SNEGSKA (reference sequence). With 3 bases clipped from V and 7 bases from J, the junction kept 14 bases outside the gene matches. The CDR3 reads CSARPSGLGFNEQYF. The CDR3 nucleotides are TGCAGTGCTAGGCCTAGCGGGCTTGGATTTAATGAGCAGTACTTC.

Details on this clonotype: The junction departs from germline at one end; a sequencing error may be responsible. V usage is TRBV25-1 and J usage is TRBJ2-1; D is tentatively TRBD1 or TRBD2 (5 bases each). Per the germline V gene, CDR1 is MGHDK and CDR2 is SYGVNS. The CDR3 spans 15 residues. The CDR3, as DNA: TGTGTCAGCAGTGGACGGCAGGGAGCCTACAATGAGCAGTTCTTC. Its translation: CVSSGRQGAYNEQFF. The entire variable domain, with the rest obtained from reference TRBV25-1 and TRBJ2-1, is as follows: EADIYQTPRYLVIGTGKKITLECSQTMGHDKMYWYQQDPGMELHLIHYSYGVNSTEKGDLSSESTVSRIRTEHFPLTLESARPSHTSQYLCVSSGRQGAYNEQFFGPGTRLTVL.

This clonotype was counted only a few times. The chain uses TRBV6-2 or TRBV6-3 and TRBJ2-1; 8 bases are a match to TRBD2. The better agreement between TRBJ2-7 and the DNA end casts doubt on the J call. There are 17 residues in the CDR3. Germline CDR1 MNHEY, CDR2 SVGEGT. Written as DNA, the CDR3 is TGTGCCAGCAGTCGAGCAACTAGCGGTAGCTCCTACAATGAGCAGTACTTC. This sequence encodes CASSRATSGSSYNEQYF.

This clonotype was recorded a few times. The V call is TRBV29-1, the J call TRBJ2-1; a weak D match, TRBD2 (5 bases). This CDR3 comprises 16 residues. The V gene lost 6 bases and the J gene lost 1 base, with 19 bases spanning the gap. CDR1 and CDR2 from the germline V gene are SQVTM and ANQGSEA. CDR3 DNA: TGCAGCGTCGAGAAAGGTGAGGGTTCATCCTACAATGAGCAGTTCTTC. This encodes CSVEKGEGSSYNEQFF.

The rearrangement uses TRBV27 and TRBJ2-7; possibly TRBD2 for D (5 bases). The V end lost 6 bases, the J end lost 4 bases, and 19 bases lay between the germline ends. Germline CDR1 and CDR2: MNHEY and SMNVEV (reference sequence). The CDR3 is 15 residues long. The CDR3 is CASSLTTGIQYEQYF. CDR3 DNA sequence: TGTGCCAGCAGCCTTACGACGGGGATCCAGTACGAGCAGTACTTC.

The table lists this clonotype with a few counts. This rearrangement joins TRBV3-1 to TRBJ2-5; 8 bases agree with TRBD2. The CDR3 has 15 residues. Germline V CDR1 and CDR2: LGHDT, YNNKEL (reference sequence). V lost 3 bases, J lost 1 base, and 4 bases stayed unmatched. The CDR3 nucleotides are TGTGCCAGCAGCCAGGCAGCGGGGGCCCAAGAGACCCAGTACTTC. Its protein product is CASSQAAGAQETQYF.

The rearrangement links TRBV5-1 to TRBJ2-3; weak D call: TRBD1 (6 bases). Trimming left V 2 bases short and J 6 bases short, with 16 bases between. CDR1 is SGHRS, CDR2 YFSETQ, per germline. The CDR3 is made up of 15 amino acids. The CDR3 DNA reads as TGCGCCAGCAGCTTTGATTCAGGGGATACGGATACGCAGTATTTT. Protein product: CASSFDSGDTDTQYF.